Here is one T cell receptor (beta chain) with its context. No antigen is known for it. The data were obtained in a study of cytomegalovirus exposure and HLA in healthy donors. Study at large: Previous work identified 95 million to 140 million unique TCR beta sequences from about 200 million T cells. Whole-study findings and limits: Looking again later, the authors saw that most CMV-associated TCR beta chains seemed HLA-restricted.

Trimming pared 2 bases from V and 5 bases from J, leaving 13 bases between. Germline values: CDR1 SGHDT, CDR2 YYEEEE. The CDR3 length is 14 residues. Both 60 Vbeta primers and 13 Jbeta primers went into the PCR. Profiled with immunoSEQ multiplex PCR; TCRdb holds only in-frame clones, not every one. The sample has 120,000 or so clones; 80% to 90% are singletons. V is TRBV5-6 and J is TRBJ1-2; possibly TRBD1 for D (6 bases). The receptor comes from a woman aged 40 to 49 in good health and CMV-seropositive. Sample: PBMCs. The CDR3 is CASSFRQVLYGYTF. The CDR3 DNA sequence: TGTGCCAGCAGCTTCCGACAGGTGTTATATGGCTACACCTTC.